This record concerns one TCR beta chain sequence. Chemo-refractory metastatic non-small-cell lung cancer patients received focal radiation with ipilimumab CTLA-4 blockade. V lost 1 base and J lost 3, with 10 bases in between. CDR1 MGHRA and CDR2 YSYEKL come from the germline V gene. The CDR3 is 15 amino acids. The assay was immunoSEQ multiplex PCR, and TCRdb's table has in-frame clones only and misses some. The sample contains around 53,000 clones, approximately 86% of which appear only once. These data originate in a study of radiotherapy plus CTLA-4 blockade in lung cancer. About the study: Disease control was achieved by roughly 32% of patients, and objective responses by about 17%.

This receptor was taken from a human donor with non-small cell lung cancer that progressed on radiotherapy plus ipilimumab. Some clones in this sample may be carry-over from other donors' samples. Here the sequenced sample was peripheral blood, taken from a patient treated with radiotherapy plus ipilimumab. This chain joins TRBV4-1 and TRBJ2-4; D may be TRBD2 (5 bases). CDR3 sequence reads: CASSQVSGDKNIQYF. CDR3 in DNA: TGCGCCAGCAGCCAAGTCTCCGGGGACAAAAACATTCAGTACTTC.